Each of the 30 T cell receptor beta chains below was sequenced from the same sample in a study of T-cell memory formation after mild COVID-19. TCRdb re-derived calls from the 5' RACE reads in MiXCR, one entry per CDR3 protein. The top ten hold roughly 23% of the sample, which has 190,000 or so distinct CDR3 sequences, over 20% seen once. Input material: PBMCs or a T cell subset sorted from them (not recorded which). The receptors were gathered from an adult woman who had mild COVID-19 (a few samples of this study predate the infection). Cell type and time point are not known.

At least ten counts were recorded for this clonotype. The chain has TRBV7-3 and TRBJ1-1, with 7 bases aligning to TRBD1. Germline CDR1 SGHTA, CDR2 FQGTGA. The junction had 7 bases not matched to a gene; V was cut back by 5 bases and J by 7 bases. The CDR3 length is 13 residues. The CDR3 region has the DNA TGTGCCAGCAGCCCCGGACAGGTTCATGAAGCTTTCTTT. Encoded protein: CASSPGQVHEAFF.

In this sample, this clonotype turned up a few times. The CDR3 region is CSASGRRTGALEAFF. The CDR3 DNA is TGCAGTGCTAGTGGCCGCAGGACAGGGGCGCTTGAAGCTTTCTTT. V gene TRBV20-1 combines with J gene TRBJ1-1; 9 bases are a match to TRBD1. CDR1 is DFQATT and CDR2 is SNEGSKA in the germline V gene (reference sequence). The CDR3 is 15 residues long. The J segment lost 7 bases and the V segment lost 3 bases, leaving 12 bases of the junction unmatched.

This clonotype was recorded a few times. The chain has TRBV7-6 and TRBJ2-7; 7 bases align to TRBD1. The CDR3 runs 16 residues. Germline V gene data show CDR1 as SGHVS and CDR2 as FNYEAQ. Trimming cost V 5 bases and J 2 bases; bases outside gene matches: 12. This CDR3 reads CASSIGTEGRAYEQYF. The CDR3 DNA reads TGTGCCAGCAGCATCGGGACAGAAGGCAGGGCCTACGAGCAGTACTTC.

V is TRBV24-1 and J is TRBJ2-1; TRBD2 agrees at 9 bases. With 7 bases clipped from V and 4 bases from J, the junction kept 7 bases outside the gene matches. CDR3 size: 15 residues. Per germline, CDR1 KGHDR and CDR2 SFDVKD. The DNA of the CDR3 is TGTGCCACCAGGCCCCGGACTAGCGTTTACAATGAGCAGTTCTTC. Its protein product is CATRPRTSVYNEQFF.

The chain uses TRBV12-3 or TRBV12-4 and TRBJ2-1; no definite D call. The V gene lost 5 bases and the J gene lost 0 bases, with 8 bases spanning the gap. There are 14 residues in the CDR3. CDR3: CASSHGPSYNEQFF. The CDR3 region has the DNA TGTGCCAGCAGTCACGGCCCCTCCTACAATGAGCAGTTCTTC.

A few counts support this clonotype. The rearrangement joins TRBV4-1 to TRBJ2-1, with TRBD2 identical over 10 bases. Germline trimming cut 2 bases from V and 4 bases from J; bases unmatched to any gene: 5. The germline gives CDR1 MGHRA, CDR2 YSYEKL. This CDR3 comprises 16 residues. In nucleotides, the CDR3 is TGCGCCAGCAGCCAATTAGCGGGGGGAACTTACAATGAGCAGTTCTTC. The encoded protein is CASSQLAGGTYNEQFF.

The chain recombines TRBV24-1 with TRBJ1-1; D uncertain. CDR1 and CDR2 (germline): KGHDR, SFDVKD. The V gene lost 9 bases and the J gene lost 1 base, with 8 bases spanning the gap. The CDR3 has 12 residues. CDR3 protein: CATPRWNTEAFF. CDR3 nucleotides: TGTGCCACCCCCCGGTGGAACACTGAAGCTTTCTTT.

The V call is TRBV7-8, the J call TRBJ1-1; perhaps TRBD1 as D (6 bases). The V end was cut by 8 bases, the J end by 4 bases, with 17 bases between. Per the germline V gene, CDR1 is SGHVS and CDR2 is FQNEAQ. The CDR3 length is 14 residues. CDR3 sequence: CASGGRGAPTEAFF. CDR3 nucleotide sequence: TGTGCCAGCGGCGGGAGGGGGGCCCCCACTGAAGCTTTCTTT.

The chain recombines TRBV9 with TRBJ1-3, with D possibly TRBD1 on 5 matching bases. Germline lookup yields CDR1 SGDLS and CDR2 YYNGEE. The CDR3 runs to 15 residues. V was trimmed by 3 bases and J by 0 bases, leaving 10 bases between them. The CDR3 loop is CASSGGSRSGNTIYF. The CDR3 nucleotides read TGTGCCAGCAGCGGGGGCAGTCGCTCTGGAAACACCATATATTTT.

Only a few counts were recorded for this clonotype. V gene TRBV20-1 combines with J gene TRBJ2-1; D gene ambiguous. Germline V gene sequence: CDR1 DFQATT, CDR2 SNEGSKA (reference sequence). CDR3 length equals 12 residues. V lost 5 bases, J lost 9 bases, and 14 bases lay in between. CDR3 region: CSAGLQTVEQFF. The DNA for the CDR3 is TGCAGTGCTGGCCTACAGACGGTTGAGCAGTTCTTC.

This clonotype turned up a few times. The chain links TRBV6-2 or TRBV6-3 to TRBJ2-2; D is ambiguous. Looked up from germline, CDR1 is MNHEY and CDR2 is SVGEGT. This CDR3 spans 16 amino acids. Trimming removed 2 bases at V and 5 bases at J, with 15 bases between. The CDR3 protein is CASSYGQWRQTGELFF. In DNA form, the CDR3 reads TGTGCCAGCAGTTACGGGCAGTGGCGACAAACCGGGGAGCTGTTTTTT.

The chain has TRBV12-3 or TRBV12-4 and TRBJ1-5, with a weak D call TRBD1 (5 bases). Trimming left V 4 bases short and J 0 bases short, with 10 bases between. CDR3 length: 15 amino acids. This chain's CDR3 is CASSSGLYSNQPQHF. CDR3 coding DNA: TGTGCCAGCAGTTCGGGGCTCTATAGCAATCAGCCCCAGCATTTT.

The rearrangement uses TRBV11-3 and TRBJ2-1; 7 nucleotides align to TRBD2. V shed 7 bases, J shed 3 bases, and the junction held 15 bases outside the gene matches. This CDR3 is built from 17 residues. Germline V gene data show CDR1 as SGHNT and CDR2 as YENEEA. CDR3 sequence (DNA): TGTGCCAGCACCTCTCGAGAGGGACTATCATACTACAATGAGCAGTTCTTC. It encodes CASTSREGLSYYNEQFF.

The chain carries TRBV12-3 or TRBV12-4 and TRBJ1-5, with 9 bases that match TRBD1. With 3 bases clipped from V and 2 bases from J, the junction kept 11 bases outside the gene matches. The CDR3 extends over 18 amino acids. CDR3 protein: CASSFPGQGVVCNQPQHF. CDR3 DNA: TGTGCCAGCAGTTTCCCGGGACAGGGAGTCGTTTGCAATCAGCCCCAGCATTTT.

This clonotype was counted ten times or more. DNA of the CDR3: TGTGCCAGCAGCCCCGAGGGACGGCACAATGAGCAGTTCTTC. This translates into CASSPEGRHNEQFF. The chain has TRBV5-6 and TRBJ2-1; D is possibly TRBD1 or TRBD2 (5 bases each). The V gene lost 4 bases and the J gene lost 5 bases, with 13 bases spanning the gap. Germline CDR1 and CDR2: SGHDT and YYEEEE. The CDR3 consists of 14 residues.

This clonotype appeared a few times. The gene calls are TRBV9 and TRBJ1-2; 8 positions match TRBD1. V shed 1 base, J shed 6 bases, and the junction held 11 bases outside the gene matches. This CDR3 is built from 16 residues. Germline V gives CDR1 SGDLS, CDR2 YYNGEE. The CDR3, as DNA: TGTGCCAGCAGCGTATCGACAGGGGTTTATCAGGATGGCTACACCTTC. Amino acids: CASSVSTGVYQDGYTF. Together with reference TRBV9 and TRBJ1-2, the CDR3 gives the full variable domain: DSGVTQTPKHLITATGQRVTLRCSPRSGDLSVYWYQQSLDQGLQFLIQYYNGEERAKGNILERFSAQQFPDLHSELNLSSLELGDSALYFCASSVSTGVYQDGYTFGSGTRLTVV.

The J gene is TRBJ2-1, the V gene TRBV7-2; D not certain. The CDR3 has 13 residues. Trimming took off 7 bases at V and 10 bases at J, with 17 bases between the two ends. Per germline, CDR1 SGHTA and CDR2 FQGNSA. The CDR3 protein is CASTPLLEGEQFF. Here the CDR3 DNA reads TGTGCCAGCACCCCCTTATTGGAAGGCGAGCAGTTCTTC.

In this sample, this clonotype turned up a few times. The chain combines TRBV5-6 with TRBJ2-3; 7 nucleotides match TRBD1. The ends lost 4 bases at V and 4 bases at J; junction bases unmatched: 9. Germline V gives CDR1 SGHDT, CDR2 YYEEEE. The length of the CDR3 is 15 residues. CDR3 sequence (DNA): TGTGCCAGCAGCCTCGGACAGGATGTCGCAGATACGCAGTATTTT. Residues: CASSLGQDVADTQYF.

The genes are TRBV5-6 and TRBJ2-1; 9 bases line up with TRBD2. The CDR3 has 13 amino acids. In germline, CDR1 is SGHDT, CDR2 YYEEEE. Trimming took 5 bases from V and 10 from J; bases not matched to a gene: 7. For the CDR3, the DNA is TGTGCCAGCAGGACGAGCGGGAGGAGGGAGCAGTTCTTC. As protein: CASRTSGRREQFF.

This clonotype was seen a handful of times. The J gene is TRBJ1-1, the V gene TRBV6-6; D call uncertain. The CDR3 extends over 15 amino acids. Germline V gene sequence: CDR1 MNHNY, CDR2 SVGAGI (reference sequence). The ends were cut back, 2 bases at V and 2 bases at J, with 12 bases in the middle. In nucleotides, the CDR3 is TGTGCCAGCAGTTACCCGGACGTCCTCAACACTGAAGCTTTCTTT. Its protein is CASSYPDVLNTEAFF.

This clonotype appeared a few times. This chain connects TRBV5-1 to TRBJ2-2; 9 positions match TRBD1. Germline lookup yields CDR1 SGHRS and CDR2 YFSETQ. The CDR3 covers 15 residues. V gave up 8 bases and J gave up 1 base; unmatched junction bases: 6. CDR3 protein: CARPSGQGNTGELFF. CDR3 DNA: TGCGCCAGACCATCGGGACAGGGGAACACCGGGGAGCTGTTTTTT.

CDR3 sequence: CASSSPDRLNTEAFF. CDR3 nucleotide sequence: TGTGCCAGCAGCTCGCCAGACAGGTTGAACACTGAAGCTTTCTTT. The chain couples TRBV7-9 to TRBJ1-1; a weak D match, TRBD1 (6 bases). Germline V gives CDR1 SEHNR, CDR2 FQNEAQ (reference sequence). V lost 4 bases to trimming and J lost 0 bases, with 12 bases between them. The CDR3 is made up of 15 amino acids. The variable domain in full, completed from reference TRBV7-9 and TRBJ1-1, reads DTGVSQNPRHKITKRGQNVTFRCDPISEHNRLYWYRQTLGQGPEFLTYFQNEAQLEKSRLLSDRFSAERPKGSFSTLEIQRTEQGDSAMYLCASSSPDRLNTEAFFGQGTRLTVV.

This clonotype came up many times. At one end the junction does not follow the germline gene, possibly because of a read error. The V and J genes are TRBV7-9 and TRBJ1-2; 7 nucleotides agree with TRBD1. The CDR3 spans 11 residues. Looked up from germline, CDR1 is SEHNR and CDR2 is FQNEAQ (reference sequence). The CDR3 is CASSFNRGPSF. CDR3 DNA sequence: TGTGCCAGCAGCTTTAACAGGGGTCCTTCCTTC.

The chain recombines TRBV6-5 with TRBJ1-5; TRBD1 matches 10 bases. The germline gives CDR1 MNHEY, CDR2 SVGAGI. J lost 6 bases, V lost 0 bases, and 5 bases had no gene match. The CDR3 consists of 16 residues. CDR3 loop: CASSYSGQGRGQPQHF. CDR3 coding DNA: TGTGCCAGCAGTTACTCGGGACAGGGGCGAGGTCAGCCCCAGCATTTT.

The sample holds a few counts of this clonotype. The chain combines TRBV6-2 or TRBV6-3 with TRBJ2-1; D possibly corresponds to TRBD2 (5 bases). The ends were cut back, 6 bases at V and 6 bases at J, with 18 bases in the middle. Germline V gene sequence: CDR1 MNHEY, CDR2 SVGEGT. The CDR3 has 15 amino acids. The CDR3 DNA reads as TGTGCCAGCAGCCCCACTAGTTCCGTTGGCAATGAGCAGTTCTTC. Protein product: CASSPTSSVGNEQFF.

This clonotype showed up just a few times. V usage is TRBV9 and J usage is TRBJ2-7; D remains ambiguous. With 0 bases removed from V and 3 bases from J, the gap between germline ends came to 10 bases. The CDR3 consists of 14 residues. CDR1 and CDR2 from the germline V gene are SGDLS and YYNGEE. CDR3 nucleotides: TGTGCCAGCAGCGTAGAAGGGTCCCACTACGAGCAGTACTTC. It translates to CASSVEGSHYEQYF.

The chain joins TRBV14 to TRBJ2-7, with D unclear. The CDR3 is 14 amino acids. Deletions cut 0 bases from V and 2 bases from J, with 8 bases between. Germline CDR1 reads SGHDN; CDR2 reads FVKESK. The CDR3, as DNA: TGTGCCAGCAGCCAAGATGTCAATACCTACGAGCAGTACTTC. This gives the protein CASSQDVNTYEQYF.

This chain links TRBV6-5 with TRBJ1-1; D possibly corresponds to TRBD1 (5 bases). CDR1 is MNHEY and CDR2 is SVGAGI in the germline V gene. The length of the CDR3 is 13 residues. Trimming took off 5 bases at V and 10 bases at J, with 17 bases between the two ends. This CDR3 is CASSPQWGGGAFF. In DNA, the CDR3 is TGTGCCAGCAGTCCTCAGTGGGGCGGGGGAGCTTTCTTT.

V gene TRBV3-1 combines with J gene TRBJ1-2; D is unclear. Germline lookup yields CDR1 LGHDT and CDR2 YNNKEL (reference sequence). The CDR3 has 14 residues. Trimming stripped 0 bases from V and 4 bases from J, with 9 bases between. The CDR3 sequence is CASSQDGVFYGYTF. The DNA of the CDR3 is TGTGCCAGCAGCCAAGATGGAGTCTTCTATGGCTACACCTTC. Based on the CDR3 plus reference TRBV3-1 and TRBJ1-2, the full variable domain is DTAVSQTPKYLVTQMGNDKSIKCEQNLGHDTMYWYKQDSKKFLKIMFSYNNKELIINETVPNRFSPKSPDKAHLNLHINSLELGDSAVYFCASSQDGVFYGYTFGSGTRLTVV.

The chain combines TRBV20-1 with TRBJ1-1; 12 positions match TRBD1. Per germline, CDR1 DFQATT and CDR2 SNEGSKA (reference sequence). There are 14 residues in the CDR3. With V trimmed by 4 bases and J by 7 bases, 7 bases remained unmatched. Written as DNA, the CDR3 is TGCAGTGCTACGGGGGGACAGGGGGCGAGTGAAGCTTTCTTT. Translated: CSATGGQGASEAFF.